Below, 28 T cell receptor beta chains from the same sample are listed, as sequenced in a study of molecular identifiers for immune sequencing clone quantification. TCRdb reprocessed the PCR reads via MiXCR and lists one record per CDR3 protein. The data show about 100,000 distinct CDR3 sequences, 36% seen once. The sequenced sample was naive CD8+ T cells from blood, with Jurkat cell RNA spiked in. This sample's subset: FACS-sorted CD8+CD4-CCR7+CD45RA+ naive T cells. The receptors here all came from a human donor in good health. Some libraries in this study had Jurkat cell RNA spiked in.

The chain carries TRBV9 and TRBJ1-2; D is uncertain. Germline V gene lookup returns CDR1 SGDLS and CDR2 YYNGEE. The CDR3 is 14 amino acids. Trimming pared 4 bases from V and 4 bases from J, leaving 14 bases between. CDR3 residues: CASSPPRISYGYTF. In DNA form, the CDR3 reads TGTGCCAGCAGCCCCCCCCGCATCAGCTATGGCTACACCTTC.

Note on this clonotype: A read error is possible here, since a much larger clone lies one base away. The J gene is TRBJ1-3, the V gene TRBV4-3; possible D gene TRBD1, 5 bases. V dropped 1 base and J dropped 2 bases, with 12 bases sitting between them. The CDR3 consists of 16 residues. Looked up from germline, CDR1 is LGHNA and CDR2 is YSLEER. CDR3 amino acids: CASSQGGSLPGNTIYF. CDR3 DNA sequence: TGCGCCAGCAGCCAAGGGGGCAGCCTCCCTGGAAACACCATATATTTT.

This chain links TRBV10-1 with TRBJ2-7, with 16 bases fitting TRBD2. Germline V lookup: CDR1 WNHNN, CDR2 SYGVQD (reference sequence). J gave up 0 bases and V 0 bases, and 5 bases lay outside the gene matches. This CDR3 comprises 19 residues. The CDR3 loop reads CASSESGTSGRATSYEQYF. DNA of the CDR3: TGCGCCAGCAGTGAGTCCGGGACTAGCGGGAGGGCGACCTCCTACGAGCAGTACTTC.

This clonotype has more than one count but fewer than ten. The chain couples TRBV7-9 to TRBJ1-5; TRBD1 agrees at 7 bases. Germline CDR1 and CDR2: SEHNR and FQNEAQ (reference sequence). The CDR3 is made up of 15 amino acids. Trimming took 1 base from V and 5 from J; bases not matched to a gene: 5. CDR3 DNA: TGTGCCAGCAGCTTAGGAGGGGGCTCATATCAGCCCCAGCATTTT. Protein: CASSLGGGSYQPQHF. Combining the CDR3 with reference TRBV7-9 and TRBJ1-5 gives the whole variable domain DTGVSQNPRHKITKRGQNVTFRCDPISEHNRLYWYRQTLGQGPEFLTYFQNEAQLEKSRLLSDRFSAERPKGSFSTLEIQRTEQGDSAMYLCASSLGGGSYQPQHFGDGTRLSIL.

A few counts support this clonotype. CDR3 sequence: CASSLKDWREETQYF. CDR3 in DNA: TGTGCCAGCAGTTTAAAGGACTGGAGGGAAGAGACCCAGTACTTC. The rearrangement links TRBV12-3 or TRBV12-4 to TRBJ2-5, with a weak D call TRBD2 (6 bases). The length of the CDR3 is 15 residues. V was clipped by 2 bases and J by 3 bases, with 13 bases between them.

This clonotype was found once. A junction end diverges from the germline sequence, so it may reflect a read error. In nucleotides, the CDR3 is TGTGCCAGCAGTTTAGGGGCAGGGAGGCTTGCCAAAAACATTCAGCACTTC. This gives the protein CASSLGAGRLAKNIQHF. The rearrangement uses TRBV28 and TRBJ2-4; a weak D match, TRBD2 (6 bases). CDR1 and CDR2 (germline): MDHEN, SYDVKM. The CDR3 is 17 amino acids.

This clonotype has more than one count but fewer than ten. The V and J genes are TRBV4-1 and TRBJ1-1; D gene ambiguous. Trimming shortened V by 2 bases and J by 3 bases, and 7 bases separated the two germline ends. Germline V lookup: CDR1 MGHRA, CDR2 YSYEKL. The CDR3 covers 13 residues. CDR3 protein: CASSQSPYTEAFF. The CDR3 nucleotides read TGCGCCAGCAGCCAAAGCCCGTACACTGAAGCTTTCTTT.

This clonotype was seen only a few times. The gene calls are TRBV6-6 and TRBJ2-6; 8 bases are a match to TRBD2. Germline loops: CDR1 MNHNY, CDR2 SVGAGI (reference sequence). The CDR3 has 18 residues. The trim removed 1 base at V and 0 bases at J, leaving 5 bases unmatched. CDR3 protein: CASSYLGLAGSGANVLTF. CDR3 sequence (DNA): TGTGCCAGCAGTTACTTGGGGCTAGCGGGCTCTGGGGCCAACGTCCTGACTTTC.

This clonotype came up many times. The chain combines TRBV5-1 with TRBJ1-1; 7 nucleotides agree with TRBD1. Germline trimming cut 7 bases from V and 4 bases from J; bases unmatched to any gene: 7. CDR1 is SGHRS, CDR2 YFSETQ, per germline. This CDR3 contains 13 residues. The CDR3 reads CASGRGQTTEAFF. The CDR3 DNA follows: TGCGCCAGCGGAAGGGGGCAGACCACTGAAGCTTTCTTT.

CDR3 DNA sequence: TGTGCCAGCAGCCAAATAACAGGGGAGGATACGCAGTATTTT. This gives the protein CASSQITGEDTQYF. This chain joins TRBV14 and TRBJ2-3; 7 bases agree with TRBD1. The V gene's germline CDR1 is SGHDN and CDR2 FVKESK. This CDR3 contains 14 residues. V lost 2 bases to trimming and J lost 6 bases; unmatched junction nucleotides: 5.

This clonotype was recorded a few times. This may be a read error: a much more frequent sequence differs by one nucleotide. Here the CDR3 omits its conserved ending phenylalanine or tryptophan, so a read error is the likely source. V usage is TRBV7-9 and J usage is TRBJ1-6; D is undetermined. V dropped 5 bases and J dropped 12 bases, with 8 bases sitting between them. The CDR3 is 11 amino acids. Germline lookup yields CDR1 SEHNR and CDR2 FQNEAQ (reference sequence). The CDR3 protein is CASSALEPLHY. Here the CDR3 DNA reads TGTGCCAGCAGCGCCCTAGAACCCCTCCACTAT.

The chain has TRBV13 and TRBJ2-7; 13 nucleotides align to TRBD2. The CDR3 sequence is 15 residues long. CDR1 PRHDT and CDR2 FYEKMQ come from the germline V gene (reference sequence). V shed 5 bases and J 3 bases; nucleotides not matched to a gene: 4. The CDR3 nucleotides are TGTGCCAGCAGCCCTGGGACTAGCGGGGTCTACGAGCAGTACTTC. This gives the protein CASSPGTSGVYEQYF.

This clonotype was seen repeatedly, ten times or more. The V gene is TRBV28, the J gene TRBJ2-7, with D possibly being TRBD2 (5 bases). V gave up 3 bases and J gave up 2 bases, with 11 bases separating them. Germline V CDR1 and CDR2: MDHEN, SYDVKM. CDR3 length equals 14 residues. DNA for the CDR3: TGTGCCAGCAGTTTCGGTGGAGGTGCCTACGAGCAGTACTTC. Translated: CASSFGGGAYEQYF. Together with reference TRBV28 and TRBJ2-7, the CDR3 gives the full variable domain: DVKVTQSSRYLVKRTGEKVFLECVQDMDHENMFWYRQDPGLGLRLIYFSYDVKMKEKGDIPEGYSVSREKKERFSLILESASTNQTSMYLCASSFGGGAYEQYFGPGTRLTVT.

The V and J genes are TRBV2 and TRBJ2-7, with D unclear. Germline V CDR1 and CDR2: SNHLY, FYNNEI. V was cut by 6 bases and J by 4 bases, with 4 bases left in between. The CDR3 covers 10 residues. The CDR3 sequence: CASRRYEQYF. CDR3 in DNA: TGTGCCAGCAGGAGGTACGAGCAGTACTTC. Together with reference TRBV2 and TRBJ2-7, the CDR3 gives the full variable domain: EPEVTQTPSHQVTQMGQEVILRCVPISNHLYFYWYRQILGQKVEFLVSFYNNEISEKSEIFDDQFSVERPDGSNFTLKIRSTKLEDSAMYFCASRRYEQYFGPGTRLTVT.

This clonotype occurred many times. The V call is TRBV7-9, the J call TRBJ2-3; 8 bases agree with TRBD2. The CDR3 totals 15 residues. Germline trimming cut 5 bases from V and 6 bases from J; bases unmatched to any gene: 10. Germline CDR1 and CDR2: SEHNR and FQNEAQ (reference sequence). Written as DNA, the CDR3 is TGTGCCAGCAGCACCCGACTAGCGCTCCGGGATACGCAGTATTTT. This gives the protein CASSTRLALRDTQYF.

Points on this clonotype: Given a much more abundant clone one base away, this may be a read error. V and J are TRBV20-1 and TRBJ2-3; no definite D call. CDR1 DFQATT and CDR2 SNEGSKA come from the germline V gene (reference sequence). This CDR3 is 12 amino acids long. Deletions cut 3 bases from V and 5 bases from J, with 9 bases between. CDR3 DNA sequence: TGCAGTGCTAGTTGGGCAGTAGATACGCAGTATTTT. Translation gives CSASWAVDTQYF.

V and J are TRBV19 and TRBJ2-5, with D perhaps being TRBD1 or TRBD2 (6 bases each). Germline V gene sequence: CDR1 LNHDA, CDR2 SQIVND (reference sequence). The CDR3 extends over 14 amino acids. Trimming stripped 3 bases from V and 4 bases from J, with 12 bases between. CDR3 residues: CASSIMGGGETQYF. In DNA form, the CDR3 reads TGTGCCAGTAGTATCATGGGGGGCGGAGAGACCCAGTACTTC.

V usage is TRBV4-1 and J usage is TRBJ2-7; D perhaps matches TRBD2 (6 bases). CDR1 and CDR2 (germline): MGHRA, YSYEKL. V gave up 0 bases and J gave up 1 base, with 13 bases separating them. CDR3 length: 16 amino acids. CDR3 DNA sequence: TGCGCCAGCAGCCAAGATATCGGCGGGAATTCCTACGAGCAGTACTTC. Encoded protein: CASSQDIGGNSYEQYF.

About this clonotype: Since no conserved phenylalanine or tryptophan closes the CDR3, a read error is the likely cause. The rearrangement uses TRBV18 and TRBJ2-6, with D perhaps assigned TRBD1 or TRBD2 (5 bases each). The CDR3 has 18 amino acids. Germline V lookup: CDR1 KGHSH, CDR2 LQKENI. The CDR3, as DNA: TGTGCCAGCTCCCCACCGTGGGGGTCGGTCTCTGGGGCCAACGTCCTGACTATC. This translates into CASSPPWGSVSGANVLTI.

The rearrangement uses TRBV20-1 and TRBJ2-7, with 9 positions matching TRBD2. J gave up 0 bases and V 0 bases, and 3 bases lay outside the gene matches. Germline V gene data show CDR1 as DFQATT and CDR2 as SNEGSKA (reference sequence). The CDR3 is 15 residues long. The CDR3 loop is CSAREIAGDSYEQYF. The CDR3 coding sequence is TGCAGTGCTAGAGAAATAGCGGGGGACTCCTACGAGCAGTACTTC.

This clonotype was observed many times. The chain is built from TRBV5-5 and TRBJ1-1; 8 bases map to TRBD1. CDR1 and CDR2 from the germline V gene are SGHKS and YYEKEE (reference sequence). The CDR3 has 14 residues. The junction had 10 bases not matched to a gene; V was cut back by 4 bases and J by 8 bases. The CDR3 bases are TGTGCCAGCAGCCCCCCTAACAGGGGGGTAGAAGCTTTCTTT. Its translation: CASSPPNRGVEAFF.

This clonotype was seen ten or more times. The chain couples TRBV29-1 to TRBJ2-1; D might be TRBD1 (5 bases). In germline, CDR1 is SQVTM, CDR2 ANQGSEA. The CDR3 contains 16 residues. V dropped 3 bases and J dropped 3 bases, with 18 bases sitting between them. The chain's CDR3 is CSVESLRVQDYNEQFF. The CDR3 DNA is TGCAGCGTTGAGTCCCTACGAGTACAGGACTACAATGAGCAGTTCTTC.

This clonotype has more than one count but fewer than ten. The chain is built from TRBV10-3 and TRBJ1-1; D not resolved. The CDR3 extends over 15 amino acids. The germline CDR1 and CDR2 sequences are ENHRY and SYGVKD. V lost 0 bases to trimming and J lost 0 bases, with 8 bases between them. Written as DNA, the CDR3 is TGTGCCATCAGTGAGTCGCCAGCCATGAACACTGAAGCTTTCTTT. It is translated as CAISESPAMNTEAFF.

Worth noting for this clonotype: This may come from a read error, since a much larger clone is one base off. In DNA form, the CDR3 reads TGCAGTGCTACACAGGGGGACCCCTACGAGCAGTTCTTC. Protein product: CSATQGDPYEQFF. The V call is TRBV20-1, the J call TRBJ2-7, with 8 bases aligning to TRBD1. The closer fit of TRBJ2-1 to the DNA end suggests the J call may be wrong. CDR1 DFQATT and CDR2 SNEGSKA come from the germline V gene (reference sequence). CDR3 size: 13 residues.

Turning to this clonotype: A much larger clone lies a single base off, so this may be a read error. The chain uses TRBV28 and TRBJ2-4; no definite D call. This CDR3 region has 15 residues. The germline V gene encodes CDR1 MDHEN and CDR2 SYDVKM. V was trimmed by 3 bases and J by 0 bases, leaving 9 bases between them. CDR3 coding DNA: TGTGCCAGCAGTTTCCCCCCGCCAGCCAAAAACATTCAGTACTTC. Its protein product is CASSFPPPAKNIQYF.

The chain joins TRBV9 to TRBJ1-3, with a tentative D call TRBD1 (6 bases). Germline CDR1 SGDLS, CDR2 YYNGEE. CDR3 length: 17 amino acids. Trimming pared 4 bases from V and 0 bases from J, leaving 17 bases between. The CDR3 loop is CASSSLLRDNSGNTIYF. The CDR3 nucleotides are TGTGCCAGCAGCTCCCTCCTCCGGGACAACTCTGGAAACACCATATATTTT.

The rearrangement uses TRBV2 and TRBJ2-2, with a weak D call TRBD2 (5 bases). Trimming cost V 5 bases and J 2 bases, with 12 bases left between them. The CDR3 is 15 residues long. Germline CDR1 SNHLY, CDR2 FYNNEI. CDR3: CASSSLRENTGELFF. The CDR3 nucleotides read TGTGCCAGCAGTAGTCTCCGGGAAAACACCGGGGAGCTGTTTTTT. The full variable domain, completed using reference TRBV2 and TRBJ2-2, is EPEVTQTPSHQVTQMGQEVILRCVPISNHLYFYWYRQILGQKVEFLVSFYNNEISEKSEIFDDQFSVERPDGSNFTLKIRSTKLEDSAMYFCASSSLRENTGELFFGEGSRLTVL.

Notes on this clonotype: Just one base apart from a much larger clone, this may be a read error. This chain links TRBV5-1 with TRBJ2-1; TRBD2 matches 10 bases. The CDR3 has 11 amino acids. CDR1 SGHRS and CDR2 YFSETQ come from the germline V gene. The CDR3 loop reads CASSLAGEELF. The CDR3 nucleotides are TGCGCCAGCAGCCTAGCGGGAGAAGAGCTCTTC. Together with reference TRBV5-1 and TRBJ2-1, the CDR3 gives the full variable domain: KAGVTQTPRYLIKTRGQQVTLSCSPISGHRSVSWYQQTPGQGLQFLFEYFSETQRNKGNFPGRFSGRQFSNSRSEMNVSTLELGDSALYLCASSLAGEELFGPGTRLTVL.